A few counts support the clone carrying this T cell receptor beta chain. The antigen is unknown. The TCR beta CDR3 regions underwent amplification using RNA transcripts as the source. Carried out on the TCR CDR3, a first-round RT-PCR used the HTBI primer set. TCRdb passed the multiplex PCR reads through MiXCR, listing each CDR3 protein once. The sample shows fewer than 500,000 distinct CDR3 sequences, approximately 14% of them seen only once. This sample is drawn from a study of T cells in Graves' hyperthyroidism and ophthalmopathy. Study as a whole: Specimen type is peripheral blood, collected at initial diagnosis prior to any treatment.

Study-level results: Ophthalmopathy was told apart from stable hyperthyroidism by a 13 V-J model. The blood repertoire included most of the expanded thyroid clonotypes above 0.001.

The study based diagnoses on clinical symptoms, serum thyroxine and TRAb, thyroid ultrasound and orbital computed tomography. The source is a man younger than 35 with Graves' ophthalmopathy. Sequenced sample: blood.

The CDR3 here is CASSTWTGDSTEAFF. The CDR3 DNA sequence: TGTGCCAGCAGCACATGGACAGGGGACAGCACTGAAGCTTTCTTT. The chain uses TRBV5-4 and TRBJ1-1; TRBD1 aligns across 9 bases. This CDR3 has 15 residues. V shed 4 bases, J shed 4 bases, and the junction held 8 bases outside the gene matches. Germline V lookup: CDR1 SGHNT, CDR2 YYREEE (reference sequence).